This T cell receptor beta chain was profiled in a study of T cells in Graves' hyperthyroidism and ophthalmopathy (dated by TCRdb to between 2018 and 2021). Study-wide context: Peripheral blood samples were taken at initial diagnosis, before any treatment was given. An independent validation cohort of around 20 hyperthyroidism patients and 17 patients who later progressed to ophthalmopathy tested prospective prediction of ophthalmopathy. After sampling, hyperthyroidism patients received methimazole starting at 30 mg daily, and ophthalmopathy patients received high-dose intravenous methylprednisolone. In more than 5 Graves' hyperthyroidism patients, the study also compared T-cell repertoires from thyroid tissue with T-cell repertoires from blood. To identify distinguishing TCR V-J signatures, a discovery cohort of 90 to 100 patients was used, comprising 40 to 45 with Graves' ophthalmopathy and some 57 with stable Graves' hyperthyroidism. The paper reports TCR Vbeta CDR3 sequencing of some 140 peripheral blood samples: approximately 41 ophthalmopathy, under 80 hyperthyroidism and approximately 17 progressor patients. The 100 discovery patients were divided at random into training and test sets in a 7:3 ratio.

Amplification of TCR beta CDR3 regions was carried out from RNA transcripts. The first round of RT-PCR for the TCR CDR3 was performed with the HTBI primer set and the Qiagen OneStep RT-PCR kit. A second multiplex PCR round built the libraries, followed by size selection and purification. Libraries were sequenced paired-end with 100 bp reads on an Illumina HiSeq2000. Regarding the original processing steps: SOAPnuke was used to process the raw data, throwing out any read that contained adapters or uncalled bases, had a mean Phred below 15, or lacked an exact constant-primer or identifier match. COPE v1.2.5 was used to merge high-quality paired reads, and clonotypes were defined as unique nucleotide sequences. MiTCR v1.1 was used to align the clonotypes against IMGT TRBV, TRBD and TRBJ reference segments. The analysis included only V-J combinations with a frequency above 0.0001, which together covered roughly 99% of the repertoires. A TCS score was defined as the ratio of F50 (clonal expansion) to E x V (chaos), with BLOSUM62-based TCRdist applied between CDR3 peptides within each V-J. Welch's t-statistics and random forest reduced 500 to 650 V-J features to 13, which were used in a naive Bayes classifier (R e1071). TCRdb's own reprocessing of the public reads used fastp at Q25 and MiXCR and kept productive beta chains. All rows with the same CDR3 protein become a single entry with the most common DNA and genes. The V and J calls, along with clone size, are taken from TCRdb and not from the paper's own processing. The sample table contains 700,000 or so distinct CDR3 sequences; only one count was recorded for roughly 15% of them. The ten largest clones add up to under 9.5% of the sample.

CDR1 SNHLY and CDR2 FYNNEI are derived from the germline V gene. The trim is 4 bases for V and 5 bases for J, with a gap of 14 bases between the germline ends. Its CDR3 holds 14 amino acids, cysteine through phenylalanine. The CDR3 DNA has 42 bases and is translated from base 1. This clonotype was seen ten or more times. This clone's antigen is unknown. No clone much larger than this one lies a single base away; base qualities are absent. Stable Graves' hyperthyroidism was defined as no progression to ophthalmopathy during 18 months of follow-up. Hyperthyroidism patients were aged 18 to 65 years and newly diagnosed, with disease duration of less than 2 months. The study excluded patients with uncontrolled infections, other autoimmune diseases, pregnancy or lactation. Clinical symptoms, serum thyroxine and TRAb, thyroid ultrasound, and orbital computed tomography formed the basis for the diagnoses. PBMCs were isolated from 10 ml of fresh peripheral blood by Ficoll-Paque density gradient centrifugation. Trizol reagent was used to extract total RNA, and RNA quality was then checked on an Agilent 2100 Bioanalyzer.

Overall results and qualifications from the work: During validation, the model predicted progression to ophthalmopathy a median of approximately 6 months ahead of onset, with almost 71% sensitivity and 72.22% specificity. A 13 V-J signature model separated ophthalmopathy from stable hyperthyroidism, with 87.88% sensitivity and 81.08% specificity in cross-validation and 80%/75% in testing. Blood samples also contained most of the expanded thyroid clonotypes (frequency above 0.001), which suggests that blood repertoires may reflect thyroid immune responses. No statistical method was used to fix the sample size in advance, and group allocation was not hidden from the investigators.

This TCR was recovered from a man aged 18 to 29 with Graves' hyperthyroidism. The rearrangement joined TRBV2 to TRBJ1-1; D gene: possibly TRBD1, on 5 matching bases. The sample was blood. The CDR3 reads CASSGGGAETEAFF. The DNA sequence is TGTGCCAGCAGTGGCGGAGGGGCCGAAACTGAAGCTTTCTTT.